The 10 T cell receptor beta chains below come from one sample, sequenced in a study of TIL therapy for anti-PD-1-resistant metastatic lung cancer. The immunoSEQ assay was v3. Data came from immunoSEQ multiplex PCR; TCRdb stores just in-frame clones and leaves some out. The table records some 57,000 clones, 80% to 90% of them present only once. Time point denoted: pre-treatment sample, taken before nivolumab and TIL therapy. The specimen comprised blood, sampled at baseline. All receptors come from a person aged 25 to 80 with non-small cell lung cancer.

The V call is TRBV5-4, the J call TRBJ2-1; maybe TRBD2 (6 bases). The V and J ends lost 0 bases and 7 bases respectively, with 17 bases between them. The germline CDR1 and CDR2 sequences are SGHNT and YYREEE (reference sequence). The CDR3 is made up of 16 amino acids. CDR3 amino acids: CASSLARDSKTNEQFF. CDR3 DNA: TGTGCCAGCAGCTTGGCCCGGGACTCCAAAACAAATGAGCAGTTCTTC.

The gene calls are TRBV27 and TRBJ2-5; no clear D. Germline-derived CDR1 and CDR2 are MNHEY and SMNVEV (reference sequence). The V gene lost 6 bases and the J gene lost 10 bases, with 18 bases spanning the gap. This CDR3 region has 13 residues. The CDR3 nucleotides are TGTGCCAGCAGCCAAAAAACCGGGCTTAGCCAGTACTTC. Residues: CASSQKTGLSQYF.

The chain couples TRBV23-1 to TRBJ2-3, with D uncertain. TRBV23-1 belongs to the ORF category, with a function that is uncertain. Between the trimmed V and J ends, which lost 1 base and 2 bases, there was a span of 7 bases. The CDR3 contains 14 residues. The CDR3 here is CASSQYVNTDTQYF. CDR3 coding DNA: TGCGCCAGCAGTCAATACGTCAACACAGATACGCAGTATTTT.

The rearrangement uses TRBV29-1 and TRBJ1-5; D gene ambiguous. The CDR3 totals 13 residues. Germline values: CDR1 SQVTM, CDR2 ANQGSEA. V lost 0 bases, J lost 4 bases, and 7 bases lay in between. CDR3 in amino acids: CSVEEERNQPQHF. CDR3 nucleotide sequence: TGCAGCGTTGAAGAGGAACGGAATCAGCCCCAGCATTTT.

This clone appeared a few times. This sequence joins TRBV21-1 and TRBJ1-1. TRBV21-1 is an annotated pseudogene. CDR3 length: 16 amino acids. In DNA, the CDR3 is TGTGCCAGCAGCCCGGACTGGCGGGAAGGGGGCACTGAAGCTTTCTTT. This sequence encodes CASSPDWREGGTEAFF.

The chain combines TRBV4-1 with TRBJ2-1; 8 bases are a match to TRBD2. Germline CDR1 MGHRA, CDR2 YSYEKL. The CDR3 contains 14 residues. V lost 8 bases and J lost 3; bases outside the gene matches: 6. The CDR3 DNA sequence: TGCGCCAGCGGTAGCGGGACCAACTACAATGAGCAGTTCTTC. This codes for CASGSGTNYNEQFF.

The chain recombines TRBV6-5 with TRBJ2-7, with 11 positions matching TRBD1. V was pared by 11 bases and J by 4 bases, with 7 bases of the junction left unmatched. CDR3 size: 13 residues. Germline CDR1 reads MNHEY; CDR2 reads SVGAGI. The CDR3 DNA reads TGTGCCGGCAACCGGGACAGGGGGTACGAGCAGTACTTC. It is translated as CAGNRDRGYEQYF.

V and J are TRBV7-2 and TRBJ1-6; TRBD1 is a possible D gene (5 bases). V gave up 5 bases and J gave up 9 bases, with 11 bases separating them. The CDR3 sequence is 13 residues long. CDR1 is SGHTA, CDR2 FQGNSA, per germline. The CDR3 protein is CASSPGGGSPLHF. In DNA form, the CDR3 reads TGTGCCAGCAGCCCCGGGGGTGGTTCACCCCTCCACTTT.

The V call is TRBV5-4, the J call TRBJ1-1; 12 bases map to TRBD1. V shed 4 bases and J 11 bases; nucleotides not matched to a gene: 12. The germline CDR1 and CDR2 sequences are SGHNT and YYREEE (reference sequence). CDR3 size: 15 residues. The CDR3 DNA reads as TGTGCCAGCAGCGTCTCGGGACAGGGGGCCCATAGGGCTTTCTTT. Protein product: CASSVSGQGAHRAFF.

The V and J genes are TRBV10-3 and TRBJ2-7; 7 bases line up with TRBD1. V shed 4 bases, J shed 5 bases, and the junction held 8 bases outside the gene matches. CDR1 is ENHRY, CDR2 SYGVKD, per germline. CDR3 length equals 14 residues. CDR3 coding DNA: TGTGCCATCAGTGGGACAGGCCGAAGGAACGAGCAGTACTTC. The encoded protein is CAISGTGRRNEQYF.